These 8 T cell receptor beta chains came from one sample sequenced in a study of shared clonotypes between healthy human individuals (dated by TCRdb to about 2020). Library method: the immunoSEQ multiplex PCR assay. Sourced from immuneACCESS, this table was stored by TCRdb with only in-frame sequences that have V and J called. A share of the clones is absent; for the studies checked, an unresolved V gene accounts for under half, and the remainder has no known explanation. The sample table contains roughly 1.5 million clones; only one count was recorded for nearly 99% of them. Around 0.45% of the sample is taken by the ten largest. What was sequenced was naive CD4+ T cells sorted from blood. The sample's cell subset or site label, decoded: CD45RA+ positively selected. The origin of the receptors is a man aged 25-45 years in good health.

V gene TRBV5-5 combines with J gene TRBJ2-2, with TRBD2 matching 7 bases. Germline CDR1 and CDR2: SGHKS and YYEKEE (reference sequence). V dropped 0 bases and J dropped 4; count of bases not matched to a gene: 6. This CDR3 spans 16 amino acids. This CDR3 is CASSLATGTITGELFF. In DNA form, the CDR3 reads TGTGCCAGCAGCTTGGCGACCGGGACTATCACCGGGGAGCTGTTTTTT.

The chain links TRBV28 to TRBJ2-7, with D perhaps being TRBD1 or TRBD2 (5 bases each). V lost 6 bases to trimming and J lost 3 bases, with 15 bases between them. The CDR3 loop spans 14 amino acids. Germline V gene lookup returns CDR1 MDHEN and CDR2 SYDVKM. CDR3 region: CASRRGGSDYEQYF. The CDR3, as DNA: TGTGCCAGCAGGAGGGGTGGGTCCGACTACGAGCAGTACTTC.

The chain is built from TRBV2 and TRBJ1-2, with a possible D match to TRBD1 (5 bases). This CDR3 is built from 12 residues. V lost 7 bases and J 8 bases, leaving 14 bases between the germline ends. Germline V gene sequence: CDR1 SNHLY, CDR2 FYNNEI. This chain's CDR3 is CASTWGGGGYTF. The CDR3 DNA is TGTGCCAGCACCTGGGGGGGTGGAGGCTACACCTTC.

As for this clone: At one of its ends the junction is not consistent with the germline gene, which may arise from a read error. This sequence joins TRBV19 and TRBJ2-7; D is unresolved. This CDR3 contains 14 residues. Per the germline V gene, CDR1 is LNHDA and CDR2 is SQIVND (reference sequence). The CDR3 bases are TGTGCCAGTAGTATAGACAGACCGCCTACGAACCTCCACTTC. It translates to CASSIDRPPTNLHF.

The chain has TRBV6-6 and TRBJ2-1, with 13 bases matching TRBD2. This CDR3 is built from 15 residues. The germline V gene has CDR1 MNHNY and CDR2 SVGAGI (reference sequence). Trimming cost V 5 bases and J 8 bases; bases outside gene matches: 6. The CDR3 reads CASSTGLAGYYEQFF. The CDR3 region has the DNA TGTGCCAGCAGTACGGGACTAGCGGGATACTATGAGCAGTTCTTC.

The CDR3 reads CASSRLAATVTKRDTQYF. For the CDR3, the DNA is TGTGCCAGCAGTCGACTAGCGGCAACTGTAACGAAACGAGATACGCAGTATTTT. The chain links TRBV14 to TRBJ2-3; 9 positions agree with TRBD2. With V trimmed by 6 bases and J by 5 bases, 18 bases remained unmatched. Germline V CDR1 and CDR2: SGHDN, FVKESK. The CDR3 is made up of 18 amino acids.

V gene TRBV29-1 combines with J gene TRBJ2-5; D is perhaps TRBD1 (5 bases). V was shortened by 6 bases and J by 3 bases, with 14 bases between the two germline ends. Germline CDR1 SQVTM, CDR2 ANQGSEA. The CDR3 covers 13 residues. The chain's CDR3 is CSVMTVLKETQYF. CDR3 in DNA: TGCAGCGTGATGACAGTACTCAAAGAGACCCAGTACTTC.

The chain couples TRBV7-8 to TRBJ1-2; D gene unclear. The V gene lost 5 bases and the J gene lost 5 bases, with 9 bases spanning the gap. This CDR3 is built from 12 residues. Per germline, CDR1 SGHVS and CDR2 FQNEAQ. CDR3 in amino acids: CASSLASYGYTF. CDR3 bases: TGTGCCAGCAGCCTCGCGTCTTATGGCTACACCTTC.